This passage covers 22 T cell receptor beta chains from one sample sequenced in a study of spatial heterogeneity in lung cancer. The study's findings and limits: Tumoral mutation counts were tracked by counts of expanded intratumoral alpha and beta TCRs.

TCRdb re-derived calls from the 5' RACE reads in MiXCR, one entry per CDR3 protein. The data contain 9,000 to 13,000 distinct CDR3 sequences, 12% of them singletons. Described time point: sample taken at primary tumor resection. No antigen has been assigned to these receptors. The material sequenced was lung tumor tissue, taken at surgery. All receptors come from a male donor with early-stage non-small cell lung cancer.

Note on this clonotype: Because the library targeted alpha chains, this beta chain is an off-target read whose size means little. The chain carries TRBV13 and TRBJ2-7, with 7 bases matching TRBD1. The CDR3 loop spans 14 amino acids. After removal of 4 bases from V and 2 bases from J, the junction contained 5 bases not matched to a gene. The germline V gene encodes CDR1 PRHDT and CDR2 FYEKMQ (reference sequence). As DNA, the CDR3 is TGTGCCAGCAGCTCGGGGACAGTCCCCTACGAGCAGTACTTC. This translates into CASSSGTVPYEQYF. Looking up the rest from reference TRBV13 and TRBJ2-7 gives the full variable domain: AAGVIQSPRHLIKEKRETATLKCYPIPRHDTVYWYQQGPGQDPQFLISFYEKMQSDKGSIPDRFSAQQFSDYHSELNMSSLELGDSALYFCASSSGTVPYEQYFGPGTRLTVT.

By proportion, this clonotype is medium-sized. A library prepared for alpha chains yielded this beta chain as an off-target read; its size is of little meaning. The chain has TRBV6-1 and TRBJ1-2; 7 nucleotides align to TRBD1. The trim removed 6 bases at V and 0 bases at J, leaving 4 bases unmatched. Looked up from germline, CDR1 is MNHNS and CDR2 is SASEGT. CDR3 size: 14 residues. The CDR3 protein is CASRPGTANYGYTF. The CDR3 nucleotides read TGTGCCAGCAGACCCGGGACAGCTAACTATGGCTACACCTTC.

This clonotype was seen repeatedly, ten times or more. Within a library made for alpha chains, this beta chain is off target, and its count is uninformative. The genes are TRBV20-1 and TRBJ1-5; unclear D gene. Per the germline V gene, CDR1 is DFQATT and CDR2 is SNEGSKA (reference sequence). V lost 5 bases and J 4 bases, leaving 15 bases between the germline ends. This CDR3 is 14 amino acids long. CDR3 sequence reads: CSAASAALNQPQHF. DNA for the CDR3: TGCAGTGCTGCCTCAGCGGCTTTGAATCAGCCCCAGCATTTT.

This clonotype was seen ten or more times. Being off target in a library aimed at alpha chains, this beta chain has a size of little meaning. The chain has TRBV29-1 and TRBJ1-2; D remains ambiguous. With 5 bases removed from V and 0 bases from J, the gap between germline ends came to 10 bases. This CDR3 region has 13 residues. Germline lookup yields CDR1 SQVTM and CDR2 ANQGSEA. CDR3 nucleotide sequence: TGCAGCGTTTCCTATGGGACTAACTATGGCTACACCTTC. Its protein is CSVSYGTNYGYTF.

Concerning this clonotype itself: This beta chain came through as a stray read in a library set up for alpha chains, and its size says little. This chain joins TRBV12-3 or TRBV12-4 and TRBJ1-5, with TRBD1 identical over 8 bases. V was pared by 6 bases and J by 5 bases, with 6 bases of the junction left unmatched. The CDR3 loop spans 14 amino acids. CDR3 residues: CASSPDRGHQPQHF. Written as DNA, the CDR3 is TGTGCCAGCAGCCCTGACAGGGGACATCAGCCCCAGCATTTT.

About this clonotype: This beta chain appears as a stray read in a library generated for alpha chains; its size is not informative. The chain couples TRBV14 to TRBJ2-7; perhaps TRBD1 as D (5 bases). In germline, CDR1 is SGHDN, CDR2 FVKESK. Trimming pared 3 bases from V and 3 bases from J, leaving 9 bases between. The CDR3 is made up of 13 amino acids. The DNA for the CDR3 is TGTGCCAGCAGCCAGGGCAGGGACTACGAGCAGTACTTC. As protein: CASSQGRDYEQYF. The full variable domain, in which reference TRBV14 and TRBJ2-7 provide the parts outside the CDR3, is EAGVTQFPSHSVIEKGQTVTLRCDPISGHDNLYWYRRVMGKEIKFLLHFVKESKQDESGMPNNRFLAERTGGTYSTLKVQPAELEDSGVYFCASSQGRDYEQYFGPGTRLTVT.

This clonotype is large. A library prepared for alpha chains yielded this beta chain as an off-target read; its size is of little meaning. In nucleotides, the CDR3 is TGTGCCAGCAGCCCCGGGACAGGGGGCCAGCCCCAGCATTTT. Its protein product is CASSPGTGGQPQHF. The rearrangement links TRBV27 to TRBJ1-5; 12 nucleotides agree with TRBD1. CDR1 is MNHEY, CDR2 SMNVEV, per germline (reference sequence). This CDR3 spans 14 amino acids. The V segment lost 6 bases and the J segment 7 bases; nucleotides outside the gene matches: 4.

This clonotype was counted ten times or more. Within a library made for alpha chains, this beta chain is off target, and its count is uninformative. CDR3 bases: TGTGCCAGTAGTAAACAGTTCGAAAGGAATCAGCCCCAGCATTTT. Residues: CASSKQFERNQPQHF. The chain couples TRBV19 to TRBJ1-5; no clear D. CDR1 is LNHDA, CDR2 SQIVND, per germline (reference sequence). This CDR3 spans 15 amino acids. V lost 4 bases and J 4 bases, leaving 14 bases between the germline ends.

In this sample, this clonotype is medium-sized. A library made for alpha chains picked up this beta chain off target, so its size means little. The chain recombines TRBV20-1 with TRBJ2-1, with 11 bases lining up with TRBD2. Germline lookup yields CDR1 DFQATT and CDR2 SNEGSKA (reference sequence). V lost 5 bases to trimming and J lost 6 bases; unmatched junction nucleotides: 6. This CDR3 has 14 amino acids. The CDR3 DNA is TGCAGTGCTTCCGGGACTAGCGGCATCAATGAGCAGTTCTTC. This gives the protein CSASGTSGINEQFF.

This clonotype has ten or more counts. For a library built for alpha chains, this beta chain is a stray read; little rests on its size. This chain uses TRBV7-2 with TRBJ1-2, with 7 nucleotides matching TRBD1. V lost 5 bases and J lost 4; bases outside the gene matches: 10. Germline-derived CDR1 and CDR2 are SGHTA and FQGNSA. The CDR3 runs 15 residues. The CDR3 protein is CASSPQGGQGYGYTF. CDR3 nucleotides: TGTGCCAGCAGCCCCCAGGGGGGTCAGGGCTATGGCTACACCTTC.

Details on this clonotype: The size of this beta chain means little, since it is a stray read in a library made for alpha chains. This chain joins TRBV30 and TRBJ1-1; D unresolved. This CDR3 is 13 amino acids long. Germline lookup yields CDR1 GTSNPN and CDR2 SVGIG (reference sequence). The V gene lost 4 bases and the J gene lost 0 bases, with 9 bases spanning the gap. The CDR3 coding sequence is TGTGCCTGGACCTTGGCCTTGAACACTGAAGCTTTCTTT. This encodes CAWTLALNTEAFF. Variable domain in full (rest from reference TRBV30 and TRBJ1-1): SQTIHQWPATLVQPVGSPLSLECTVEGTSNPNLYWYRQAAGRGLQLLFYSVGIGQISSEVPQNLSASRPQDRQFILSSKKLLLSDSGFYLCAWTLALNTEAFFGQGTRLTVV.

This clonotype appeared many times. This beta chain came through as a stray read in a library set up for alpha chains, and its size says little. V usage is TRBV7-2 and J usage is TRBJ2-5; the D gene is possibly TRBD2 (6 bases). Germline lookup yields CDR1 SGHTA and CDR2 FQGNSA. The CDR3 runs to 16 residues. Trimming took off 0 bases at V and 3 bases at J, with 14 bases between the two ends. CDR3 sequence: CASSLASTTRKETQYF. The CDR3 DNA sequence: TGTGCCAGCAGCTTAGCTAGTACGACTAGAAAAGAGACCCAGTACTTC.

This clonotype was detected ten times or more. This beta chain is a stray sequence in a library constructed for alpha chains; its clone size is not meaningful. The gene calls are TRBV20-1 and TRBJ2-7; 9 bases map to TRBD2. The CDR3 runs 19 residues. Germline CDR1 is DFQATT and CDR2 is SNEGSKA (reference sequence). The junction had 17 bases not matched to a gene; V was cut back by 0 bases and J by 2 bases. CDR3 sequence (DNA): TGCAGTGCTAGAGATATGGCGTTTGCGGGGGGGCCCACCCCCTACGAGCAGTACTTC. Its translation: CSARDMAFAGGPTPYEQYF.

This clonotype was observed a few times. This beta chain is a stray sequence in a library constructed for alpha chains; its clone size is not meaningful. V is TRBV29-1 and J is TRBJ2-1; a weak D match, TRBD1 (6 bases). The CDR3 consists of 14 residues. Trimming took off 5 bases at V and 8 bases at J, with 19 bases between the two ends. From germline, CDR1 is SQVTM and CDR2 ANQGSEA. For the CDR3, the DNA is TGCAGCGTTTCTGGACAGTCGATCGGCTATGAGCAGTTCTTC. Protein product: CSVSGQSIGYEQFF.

This clonotype ranks as medium-sized. Little can be read into the size of this beta chain, an off-target read in a library designed for alpha chains. The chain combines TRBV3-1 with TRBJ2-7; the D is unclear. Trimming took 0 bases from V and 3 from J, leaving 6 bases between them. This CDR3 has 13 amino acids. Germline values: CDR1 LGHDT, CDR2 YNNKEL (reference sequence). In DNA, the CDR3 is TGTGCCAGCAGCCAAGATATCGACTACGAGCAGTACTTC. Protein: CASSQDIDYEQYF.

By share of the sample, this clonotype is medium-sized. This beta chain represents an off-target read in a library built for alpha chains; its size is of limited meaning. The chain is built from TRBV25-1 and TRBJ2-5; no clear D gene. Germline V lookup: CDR1 MGHDK, CDR2 SYGVNS. The CDR3 sequence is 15 residues long. Trimming stripped 1 base from V and 0 bases from J, with 9 bases between. CDR3 DNA sequence: TGTGCCAGCAGTGAATCGGGCAGATACCAAGAGACCCAGTACTTC. Translation gives CASSESGRYQETQYF.

Comments on this clonotype: The library was designed around alpha chains, so this beta chain is a stray read whose abundance carries little weight. This chain links TRBV4-1 with TRBJ2-3; D may be TRBD2 (6 bases). CDR3 length: 13 residues. The germline V gene has CDR1 MGHRA and CDR2 YSYEKL. V lost 0 bases, J lost 7 bases, and 8 bases lay in between. The CDR3 nucleotides read TGCGCCAGCAGCCAAGACGGGGGATATACGCAGTATTTT. Protein product: CASSQDGGYTQYF.

There are many counts of this clonotype. The library was designed around alpha chains, so this beta chain is a stray read whose abundance carries little weight. V and J are TRBV5-1 and TRBJ2-7; 9 bases fit TRBD1. Germline V gene lookup returns CDR1 SGHRS and CDR2 YFSETQ. The CDR3 has 15 residues. V lost 4 bases to trimming and J lost 5 bases; unmatched junction nucleotides: 10. The CDR3 spells CASSPLGTGSNEQYF. CDR3 DNA: TGCGCCAGCAGCCCCTTGGGGACAGGGAGCAACGAGCAGTACTTC.

Many counts were recorded for this clonotype. This beta chain was picked up by a library intended for alpha chains and is off target, so its count carries little meaning. This chain connects TRBV12-3 or TRBV12-4 to TRBJ2-1; the D gene is possibly TRBD2 (5 bases). Trimming removed 7 bases from V and 3 bases from J, with 13 bases in between. This CDR3 has 14 amino acids. The DNA for the CDR3 is TGTGCCAGCAACCCCCAAGCGGACTACAATGAGCAGTTCTTC. Translation: CASNPQADYNEQFF.

On this clonotype itself: Since it is a stray read in a library aimed at alpha chains, this beta chain has a size that is not meaningful. This chain connects TRBV6-2 or TRBV6-3 to TRBJ2-5; D perhaps matches TRBD2 (6 bases). The ends were cut back, 0 bases at V and 3 bases at J, with 11 bases in the middle. Per the germline V gene, CDR1 is MNHEY and CDR2 is SVGEGT. The CDR3 runs to 15 residues. For the CDR3, the DNA is TGTGCCAGCAGTTACTCGGGACTTAGAAAAGAGACCCAGTACTTC. This codes for CASSYSGLRKETQYF.

This clonotype is termed medium-sized. A library prepared for alpha chains yielded this beta chain as an off-target read; its size is of little meaning. J is TRBJ2-2 and V is TRBV19, with 7 bases fitting TRBD2. V gave up 7 bases and J gave up 3 bases; unmatched junction bases: 8. The CDR3 sequence is 15 residues long. Germline lookup yields CDR1 LNHDA and CDR2 SQIVND (reference sequence). The CDR3 nucleotides are TGTGCCAGTAAAGGCGGGAGCCGTTACACCGGGGAGCTGTTTTTT. Its protein is CASKGGSRYTGELFF.

The sample holds many counts of this clonotype. Being off target in a library aimed at alpha chains, this beta chain has a size of little meaning. The chain recombines TRBV5-6 with TRBJ1-4; 8 nucleotides line up with TRBD1. V was clipped by 2 bases and J by 1 base; unmatched bases: 7. Per the germline V gene, CDR1 is SGHDT and CDR2 is YYEEEE. CDR3 length: 17 amino acids. The CDR3 loop is CASSLGTGSGTNEKLFF. The CDR3, as DNA: TGTGCCAGCAGCTTAGGGACAGGCAGTGGAACTAATGAAAAACTGTTTTTT.